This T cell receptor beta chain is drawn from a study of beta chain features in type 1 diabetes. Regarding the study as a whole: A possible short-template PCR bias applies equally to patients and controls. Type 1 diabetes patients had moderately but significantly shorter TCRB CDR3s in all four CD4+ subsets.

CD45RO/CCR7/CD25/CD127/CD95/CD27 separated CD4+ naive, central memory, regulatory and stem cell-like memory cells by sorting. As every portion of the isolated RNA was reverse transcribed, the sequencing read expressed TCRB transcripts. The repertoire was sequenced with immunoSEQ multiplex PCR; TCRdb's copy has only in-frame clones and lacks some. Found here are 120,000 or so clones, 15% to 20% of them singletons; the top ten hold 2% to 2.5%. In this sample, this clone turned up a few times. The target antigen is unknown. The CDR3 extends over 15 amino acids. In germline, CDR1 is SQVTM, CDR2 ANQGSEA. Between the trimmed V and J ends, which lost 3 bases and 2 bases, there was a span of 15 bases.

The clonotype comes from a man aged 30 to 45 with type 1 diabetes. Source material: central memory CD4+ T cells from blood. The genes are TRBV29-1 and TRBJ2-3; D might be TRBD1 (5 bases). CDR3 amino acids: CSVDPTDPPTDTQYF. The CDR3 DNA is TGCAGCGTTGACCCGACAGACCCTCCCACAGATACGCAGTATTTT.